The 5 T cell receptor beta chains in this list originate from one sample, sequenced in a study of cytomegalovirus exposure and HLA in healthy donors (dated by TCRdb to about 2017). The library relied on the immunoSEQ multiplex PCR assay. A mixture of 60 forward primers for TCR Vbeta segments and 13 reverse primers for TCR Jbeta segments was used in the multiplex PCR. Drawn from immuneACCESS, this table holds only the in-frame rearrangements with V and J called that TCRdb kept. Clones are partly lost; checked studies trace under half to an unresolved V gene and leave the rest unexplained. The sample table contains around 170,000 clones; only one count was recorded for more than 75% of them. Jointly, the top ten make up 2.5% of the sample. Sequenced: PBMCs. These receptors were collected from a woman in her thirties in good health and CMV-seropositive.

This clone showed up just a few times. This chain links TRBV5-1 with TRBJ2-5; the match to TRBD1 covers 7 bases. The CDR3 is 14 amino acids. With 4 bases clipped from V and 5 bases from J, the junction kept 8 bases outside the gene matches. CDR1 and CDR2 from the germline V gene are SGHRS and YFSETQ. The CDR3 loop reads CASSQQGKGETQYF. In DNA form, the CDR3 reads TGCGCCAGCAGCCAACAGGGGAAGGGGGAGACCCAGTACTTC.

The count of this clone is one. A junction boundary mismatches the germline segment, possibly from a read error. The rearrangement links TRBV7-9 to TRBJ1-4; D unclear. Germline values: CDR1 SEHNR, CDR2 FQNEAQ (reference sequence). This CDR3 is built from 13 residues. DNA of the CDR3: TGTGCCAGCAGCTTAGGGACTTATGAGAAACTGTTTTTT. Protein product: CASSLGTYEKLFF. Filled out from reference TRBV7-9 and TRBJ1-4, the complete variable domain reads DTGVSQNPRHKITKRGQNVTFRCDPISEHNRLYWYRQTLGQGPEFLTYFQNEAQLEKSRLLSDRFSAERPKGSFSTLEIQRTEQGDSAMYLCASSLGTYEKLFFGSGTQLSVL.

The chain couples TRBV30 to TRBJ1-5; D unresolved. Germline CDR1 reads GTSNPN; CDR2 reads SVGIG (reference sequence). CDR3 size: 13 residues. Trimming took off 0 bases at V and 7 bases at J, with 10 bases between the two ends. CDR3 sequence (DNA): TGTGCCTGGAGTGTACACCTCGGGCAGCCCCAGCATTTT. This translates into CAWSVHLGQPQHF.

V usage is TRBV11-2 and J usage is TRBJ2-7; TRBD2 matches at 11 bases. Losses at the gene ends were 1 base for V and 2 bases for J; bases not matched to a gene: 4. The CDR3 has 16 residues. The V gene's germline CDR1 is SGHAT and CDR2 FQNNGV. CDR3 protein: CASSLGSGGATYEQYF. CDR3 in DNA: TGTGCCAGCAGCTTAGGTAGCGGGGGGGCGACCTACGAGCAGTACTTC.

Concerning this clone: The sample carries other DNA sequences with the same CDR3. This sequence joins TRBV9 and TRBJ2-7; 9 nucleotides line up with TRBD2. Losses at the gene ends were 3 bases for V and 2 bases for J; bases not matched to a gene: 3. Germline loops: CDR1 SGDLS, CDR2 YYNGEE. This CDR3 has 14 residues. CDR3 in amino acids: CASSGGGAPYEQYF. DNA for the CDR3: TGTGCCAGCAGCGGCGGGGGGGCCCCCTACGAGCAGTACTTC.